The 24 T cell receptor beta chains presented below share a single source sample, sequenced in a study of blood T cell repertoires in COVID-19. TCRdb's copy holds only in-frame clones and misses some; the assay was immunoSEQ multiplex PCR. The table includes about 11,000 clones, 70% to 85% detected once. The sample was peripheral blood. The receptors stem from a man aged 55 to 70 with COVID-19, enrolled during active disease.

The rearrangement joins TRBV5-5 to TRBJ1-2; 12 positions match TRBD1. The CDR3 totals 17 residues. Germline values: CDR1 SGHKS, CDR2 YYEKEE (reference sequence). J lost 2 bases, V lost 3 bases, and 8 bases had no gene match. The CDR3 DNA is TGTGCCAGCAGCTCCCGGGACAGGGGGCTTTTAAACTATGGCTACACCTTC. Translated: CASSSRDRGLLNYGYTF.

The V and J genes are TRBV4-3 and TRBJ2-5; the D gene is possibly TRBD2 (5 bases). V was shortened by 0 bases and J by 5 bases, with 7 bases between the two germline ends. In germline, CDR1 is LGHNA, CDR2 YSLEER. The CDR3 loop spans 13 amino acids. CDR3 protein: CASSQERGETQYF. Here the CDR3 DNA reads TGCGCCAGCAGCCAAGAAAGAGGGGAGACCCAGTACTTC.

The chain combines TRBV5-1 with TRBJ1-5; 7 bases are shared with TRBD1. CDR3 length: 13 amino acids. The germline V gene encodes CDR1 SGHRS and CDR2 YFSETQ. Trimming at V came to 5 bases and at J to 7 bases, leaving 6 bases not matched to a gene. CDR3 bases: TGCGCCAGCAGAGAGGGGGCGGGACAGCCCCAGCATTTT. Amino acids: CASREGAGQPQHF.

This clone was seen a few times. The chain has TRBV5-4 and TRBJ2-1; a weak D match, TRBD1 (5 bases). Trimming took 4 bases from V and 2 from J, leaving 16 bases between them. The CDR3 consists of 16 residues. From germline, CDR1 is SGHNT and CDR2 YYREEE (reference sequence). This CDR3 is CASSPETAPPYNEQFF. The CDR3 nucleotides are TGTGCCAGCAGCCCGGAGACAGCACCCCCCTACAATGAGCAGTTCTTC. Using reference TRBV5-4 and TRBJ2-1 for the parts outside the CDR3, the full variable domain is ETGVTQSPTHLIKTRGQQVTLRCSSQSGHNTVSWYQQALGQGPQFIFQYYREEENGRGNFPPRFSGLQFPNYSSELNVNALELDDSALYLCASSPETAPPYNEQFFGPGTRLTVL.

This clone was counted a few times. The chain couples TRBV18 to TRBJ1-5; no clear D. V was pared by 3 bases and J by 0 bases, with 9 bases between. The CDR3 sequence is 15 residues long. Germline V CDR1 and CDR2: KGHSH, LQKENI. The CDR3 sequence is CASSPKEGSNQPQHF. CDR3 nucleotides: TGTGCCAGCTCACCGAAAGAGGGTAGCAATCAGCCCCAGCATTTT.

This rearrangement joins TRBV11-1 to TRBJ2-2; D not certain. The ends were cut back, 5 bases at V and 4 bases at J, with 8 bases in the middle. Germline V lookup: CDR1 SGHAT, CDR2 FQDESV (reference sequence). The CDR3 is 13 residues long. For the CDR3, the DNA is TGTGCCAGCAGCACAATCCTCACCGGGGAGCTGTTTTTT. As protein: CASSTILTGELFF.

The chain links TRBV5-4 to TRBJ2-1, with 9 bases that match TRBD1. Per germline, CDR1 SGHNT and CDR2 YYREEE (reference sequence). The CDR3 sequence is 15 residues long. V gave up 3 bases and J gave up 2 bases; unmatched junction bases: 3. The chain's CDR3 is CASSSRDRAYNEQFF. CDR3 in DNA: TGTGCCAGCAGCTCTAGGGACAGGGCCTACAATGAGCAGTTCTTC.

The chain links TRBV12-1 to TRBJ2-1; TRBD2 reflects the table's D call only, with no check against the DNA. TRBV12-1 is described as a pseudogene. The CDR3 totals 18 residues. The CDR3, as DNA: TGTGCCAGCAGCTTACTCGGGACTCCCAGTCGCACCTGCAATGAGCAGTTCTTC. The encoded protein is CASSLLGTPSRTCNEQFF.

This clone has a handful of counts. The CDR3 sequence: CASSDGLAGGVDYNEQFF. As DNA, the CDR3 is TGTGCCAGCAGTGATGGACTAGCGGGGGGAGTGGACTACAATGAGCAGTTCTTC. The chain joins TRBV2 to TRBJ2-1; TRBD2 aligns across 14 bases. The CDR3 extends over 18 amino acids. V was clipped by 3 bases and J by 3 bases; unmatched bases: 7. CDR1 is SNHLY and CDR2 is FYNNEI in the germline V gene. Supplemented by reference TRBV2 and TRBJ2-1, the full variable domain reads EPEVTQTPSHQVTQMGQEVILRCVPISNHLYFYWYRQILGQKVEFLVSFYNNEISEKSEIFDDQFSVERPDGSNFTLKIRSTKLEDSAMYFCASSDGLAGGVDYNEQFFGPGTRLTVL.

The CDR3 sequence: CATYGGDLREREQYV. The CDR3 nucleotides read TGTGCCACCTATGGGGGGGACCTCCGTGAGAGGGAGCAGTACGTC. The chain joins TRBV6-6 to TRBJ2-7, with TRBD2 identical over 7 bases. Germline V gives CDR1 MNHNY, CDR2 SVGAGI (reference sequence). The CDR3 totals 15 residues. With 10 bases clipped from V and 7 bases from J, the junction kept 19 bases outside the gene matches.

The chain employs TRBV27 and TRBJ2-1; the D gene is possibly TRBD1 (6 bases). The germline gives CDR1 MNHEY, CDR2 SMNVEV (reference sequence). Deletions cut 5 bases from V and 8 bases from J, with 16 bases between. The CDR3 spans 14 residues. The CDR3 spells CASSIGPAGDEQFF. CDR3 nucleotide sequence: TGTGCCAGCAGTATTGGCCCGGCAGGGGATGAGCAGTTCTTC.

The rearrangement uses TRBV24-1 and TRBJ2-3; TRBD2 agrees at 9 bases. Germline trimming cut 4 bases from V and 2 bases from J; bases unmatched to any gene: 9. This CDR3 has 17 residues. Looked up from germline, CDR1 is KGHDR and CDR2 is SFDVKD. CDR3 in DNA: TGTGCCACCAGTGACTCCCGACTAGCGGAAAACACAGATACGCAGTATTTT. It specifies CATSDSRLAENTDTQYF.

This clone has a handful of counts. The CDR3 is CASGRAGSQGGWFF. CDR3 DNA: TGTGCCAGCGGAAGAGCCGGGTCACAGGGGGGGTGGTTCTTC. The chain joins TRBV27 to TRBJ2-1, with a tentative D call TRBD1 (8 bases). CDR3 size: 14 residues. Trimming left V 8 bases short and J 15 bases short, with 26 bases between. From germline, CDR1 is MNHEY and CDR2 SMNVEV (reference sequence).

This clone was recorded a few times. The chain recombines TRBV28 with TRBJ1-6; D possibly corresponds to TRBD1 (5 bases). The CDR3 consists of 14 residues. The V gene lost 5 bases and the J gene lost 10 bases, with 15 bases spanning the gap. The V gene's germline CDR1 is MDHEN and CDR2 SYDVKM. This chain's CDR3 is CASSAAPGPSPLHF. CDR3 bases: TGTGCCAGCAGTGCAGCCCCAGGGCCCTCACCCCTCCACTTT. Full variable domain (missing parts from reference TRBV28 and TRBJ1-6): DVKVTQSSRYLVKRTGEKVFLECVQDMDHENMFWYRQDPGLGLRLIYFSYDVKMKEKGDIPEGYSVSREKKERFSLILESASTNQTSMYLCASSAAPGPSPLHFGNGTRLTVT.

This clone was seen a handful of times. The chain recombines TRBV27 with TRBJ2-2; 8 nucleotides align to TRBD2. The germline V gene encodes CDR1 MNHEY and CDR2 SMNVEV (reference sequence). The CDR3 extends over 15 amino acids. The junction had 4 bases not matched to a gene; V was cut back by 4 bases and J by 3 bases. This chain's CDR3 is CASSSSSGYTGELFF. CDR3 DNA: TGTGCCAGCAGTTCTTCTAGCGGGTACACCGGGGAGCTGTTTTTT.

CDR3 DNA: TGTGCCAGCAGCAAAGGCACTAGCGGGAGGGCCACGACCCGGATCCGCTCCCACAATGAGCAGTTCTTC. It translates to CASSKGTSGRATTRIRSHNEQFF. The chain is built from TRBV21-1 and TRBJ2-1; the table's D call TRBD2 went unverified against the DNA. TRBV21-1 is labeled a pseudogene. This CDR3 comprises 23 residues.

This clone was seen only a few times. The gene calls are TRBV24-1 and TRBJ2-2; D is undetermined. V was cut by 4 bases and J by 7 bases, with 3 bases left in between. Germline V gives CDR1 KGHDR, CDR2 SFDVKD. The CDR3 is 11 amino acids. The CDR3 here is CATSDYGELFF. CDR3 nucleotides: TGTGCCACCAGTGACTACGGGGAGCTGTTTTTT.

The chain combines TRBV28 with TRBJ2-5; D is possibly TRBD1 (5 bases). The germline V gene has CDR1 MDHEN and CDR2 SYDVKM. The CDR3 is 15 residues long. V gave up 5 bases and J gave up 0 bases, with 13 bases separating them. The CDR3 DNA sequence: TGTGCCAGCAGTACAGGACGCCGGTACCAAGAGACCCAGTACTTC. Its translation: CASSTGRRYQETQYF.

CDR3 bases: TGCGCCAGCAGCCCCGTGGCGCAGGGGTTTGGGTCACCCCTCCACTTT. Translating gives CASSPVAQGFGSPLHF. The chain is built from TRBV5-1 and TRBJ1-6; D possibly corresponds to TRBD1 (6 bases). The V gene's germline CDR1 is SGHRS and CDR2 YFSETQ. The germline V and J ends were trimmed by 4 bases and 10 bases, with 21 bases remaining between them. The CDR3 is 16 amino acids.

The J gene is TRBJ2-7, the V gene TRBV27; D call uncertain. V was clipped by 5 bases and J by 2 bases, with 13 bases between them. The germline gives CDR1 MNHEY, CDR2 SMNVEV (reference sequence). The CDR3 length is 14 residues. CDR3 in amino acids: CASSPLTNTYEQYF. The CDR3 region has the DNA TGTGCCAGCAGTCCCCTGACAAATACCTACGAGCAGTACTTC.

The rearrangement joins TRBV7-9 to TRBJ1-5, with D perhaps TRBD1 (6 bases). V lost 3 bases and J lost 4, with 10 bases in between. The CDR3 has 14 amino acids. In germline, CDR1 is SEHNR, CDR2 FQNEAQ (reference sequence). The CDR3, as DNA: TGTGCCAGCAGCTTCGGACAGTCGAATCAGCCCCAGCATTTT. This translates into CASSFGQSNQPQHF. The full variable domain, rest sourced from reference TRBV7-9 and TRBJ1-5, is DTGVSQNPRHKITKRGQNVTFRCDPISEHNRLYWYRQTLGQGPEFLTYFQNEAQLEKSRLLSDRFSAERPKGSFSTLEIQRTEQGDSAMYLCASSFGQSNQPQHFGDGTRLSIL.

V is TRBV27 and J is TRBJ2-7; TRBD1 matches 7 bases. The CDR3 covers 16 residues. J was trimmed by 3 bases and V by 0 bases; bases with no gene match: 8. Germline CDR1 is MNHEY and CDR2 is SMNVEV (reference sequence). The CDR3 reads CASSLSPGTANYEQYV. In DNA form, the CDR3 reads TGTGCCAGCAGTTTATCGCCCGGGACAGCAAACTACGAGCAGTACGTC.

The rearrangement uses TRBV7-9 and TRBJ1-2; weak D call: TRBD1 (5 bases). The V and J ends lost 3 bases and 6 bases respectively, with 14 bases between them. Germline V CDR1 and CDR2: SEHNR, FQNEAQ (reference sequence). The CDR3 covers 14 residues. CDR3 protein: CASSLVLGVHGYTF. The CDR3 DNA is TGTGCCAGCAGCTTGGTCTTAGGGGTCCATGGCTACACCTTC.

The chain employs TRBV5-6 and TRBJ2-7; a possible D gene is TRBD2 (6 bases). The CDR3 spans 14 residues. Per the germline V gene, CDR1 is SGHDT and CDR2 is YYEEEE. The V and J ends lost 5 bases and 3 bases respectively, with 15 bases between them. CDR3 protein: CASRVRDWVYEQYV. The CDR3 DNA reads as TGTGCCAGCAGGGTCCGGGACTGGGTCTACGAGCAGTACGTC.